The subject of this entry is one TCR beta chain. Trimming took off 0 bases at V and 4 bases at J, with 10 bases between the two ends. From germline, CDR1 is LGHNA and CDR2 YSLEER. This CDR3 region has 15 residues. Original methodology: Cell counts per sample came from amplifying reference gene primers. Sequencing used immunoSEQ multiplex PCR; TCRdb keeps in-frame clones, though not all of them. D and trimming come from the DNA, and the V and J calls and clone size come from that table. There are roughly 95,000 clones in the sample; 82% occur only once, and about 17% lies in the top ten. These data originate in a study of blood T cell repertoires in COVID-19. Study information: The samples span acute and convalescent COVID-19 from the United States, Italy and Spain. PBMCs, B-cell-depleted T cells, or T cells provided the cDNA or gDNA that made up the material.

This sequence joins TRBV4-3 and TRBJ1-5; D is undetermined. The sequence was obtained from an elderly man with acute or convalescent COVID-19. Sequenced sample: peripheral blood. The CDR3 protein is CASSQDLDWNQPQHF. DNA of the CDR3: TGCGCCAGCAGCCAAGATCTAGATTGGAATCAGCCCCAGCATTTT.